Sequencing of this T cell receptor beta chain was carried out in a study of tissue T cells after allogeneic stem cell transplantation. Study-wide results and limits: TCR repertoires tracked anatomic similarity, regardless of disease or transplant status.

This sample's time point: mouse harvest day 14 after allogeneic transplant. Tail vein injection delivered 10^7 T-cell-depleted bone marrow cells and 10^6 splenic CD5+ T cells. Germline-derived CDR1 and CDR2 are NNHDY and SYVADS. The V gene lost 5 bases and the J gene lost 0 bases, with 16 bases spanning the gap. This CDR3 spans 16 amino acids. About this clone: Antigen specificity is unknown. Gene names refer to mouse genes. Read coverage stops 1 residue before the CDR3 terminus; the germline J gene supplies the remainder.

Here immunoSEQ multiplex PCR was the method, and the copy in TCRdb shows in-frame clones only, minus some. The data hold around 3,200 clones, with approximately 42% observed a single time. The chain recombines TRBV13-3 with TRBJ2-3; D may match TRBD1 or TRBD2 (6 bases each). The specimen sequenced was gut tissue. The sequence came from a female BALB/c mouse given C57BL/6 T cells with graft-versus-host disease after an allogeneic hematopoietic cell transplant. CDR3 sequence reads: CASRTLGGSSAETLYF. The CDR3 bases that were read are TGTGCCAGCAGGACCCTCGGGGGCTCTAGTGCAGAAACGCTGTAT.